The T cell receptor beta chain under discussion was sequenced for a study of blood T cell repertoires in COVID-19. The CDR3 is made up of 16 amino acids. V shed 4 bases and J 8 bases; nucleotides not matched to a gene: 8. CDR1 and CDR2 (germline): SGHNT, YYREEE (reference sequence). The protocol was immunoSEQ multiplex PCR, while the TCRdb copy is restricted to in-frame clones and leaves out a portion. The data hold 280,000 or so clones, with around 90% observed a single time. The chain employs TRBV5-4 and TRBJ2-2, with TRBD2 matching 13 bases. The TCR was taken from a woman under 30 with acute COVID-19. Sequenced sample: PBMCs or T cells enriched from blood (not recorded which). CDR3 region: CASSIGLAGVWGELFF. As DNA, the CDR3 is TGTGCCAGCAGCATCGGACTAGCGGGAGTGTGGGGGGAGCTGTTTTTT.